This TCR beta chain appears in the sequencing data of a study of blood T cell repertoires in COVID-19. Study in general: PBMCs, B-cell-depleted T cells, or T cells were the source of the cDNA or gDNA that made up the material.

CDR1 is SNHLY, CDR2 FYNNEI, per germline. There are 14 residues in the CDR3. V lost 0 bases, J lost 1 base, and 6 bases lay in between. Only in-frame clones appear in the TCRdb table, and some are missing; sequencing was by immunoSEQ multiplex PCR. Here the sample spans nearly 60,000 clones, approximately 87% being singletons. The chain combines TRBV2 with TRBJ1-1; D remains ambiguous. The sample comprised peripheral blood. The TCR sequence derives from a man in his forties with active COVID-19. The chain's CDR3 is CASSEAWRNTEAFF. DNA of the CDR3: TGTGCCAGCAGTGAAGCTTGGAGGAACACTGAAGCTTTCTTT.